The entry below describes one T cell receptor (beta chain). This sample is drawn from a study of T cell changes during pregnancy in multiple sclerosis. Clones were sequenced by immunoSEQ multiplex PCR, and TCRdb holds only the in-frame ones, with some missing. Of around 26,000 clones listed, around 90% were seen once; the top ten hold 0.74%. Germline CDR1 reads LNHDA; CDR2 reads SQIVND (reference sequence). V was clipped by 6 bases and J by 2 bases, with 13 bases between them. The CDR3 covers 14 residues. The V and J genes are TRBV19 and TRBJ1-2; D is ambiguous. The TCR sequence derives from a female donor in good health, enrolled as a control in a pregnancy study. The starting material was CD4+ T cells from peripheral blood mononuclear cells, obtained in the first trimester of pregnancy. The CDR3 sequence is CASRMGQANYGYTF. CDR3 in DNA: TGTGCCAGTAGGATGGGCCAGGCGAACTATGGCTACACCTTC.